This T cell receptor beta chain is drawn from a study of blood T cells in healthy people across ages. Study observations and caveats: Lack of knowledge of donor CMV status possibly confounded expanded clonotype changes.

This CDR3 spans 16 amino acids. Germline V CDR1 and CDR2: SGHTA, FQGNSA. The study drew donors from healthy Caucasian individuals in Russia aged roughly 6 to 95. Total RNA, at least 6 micrograms per sample, was extracted from PBMCs. As for this clonotype: The antigen remains unidentified.

For the second PCR, which ran for roughly 6 to 11 cycles, a sample-barcoded 5' primer and a J-beta primer mix were used. From each sample, at least 3 million paired-end reads containing CDR3 were obtained. TCRdb analysed the 5' RACE reads with MiXCR anew, one entry per CDR3 protein. The sample shows about 1,400,000 distinct CDR3 sequences, 59% of them seen only once. This receptor was obtained from a man between 18 and 29 years old in good health. The specimen sequenced was blood. The chain combines TRBV7-2 with TRBJ2-4, with D perhaps given as TRBD1 or TRBD2 (6 bases each). The J call may be mistaken, given a closer DNA end match to TRBJ2-7. CDR3 DNA: TGTGCCAGCAGCTTACGGTTCAAGGGGGGACGCTACGAGCAGTACTTC. It is translated as CASSLRFKGGRYEQYF.